These 5 T cell receptor beta chains originate from one sample sequenced in a study of human thymus T cells. Resections were taken during corrective heart surgery, and the thymus tissue came from these. The repertoire was sequenced with immunoSEQ multiplex PCR; TCRdb's copy has only in-frame clones and lacks some. The repertoire includes tens of thousands of clones, roughly 95% of them detected once, and approximately 0.031% sits in the top ten. Sequencing used thymus tissue. The receptors derive from a girl under three years old with a congenital heart defect but otherwise immunologically healthy.

V is TRBV5-1 and J is TRBJ2-3; the D call may be TRBD1 or TRBD2 (6 bases each). V lost 0 bases, J lost 1 base, and 15 bases lay in between. The CDR3 covers 17 residues. The germline V gene has CDR1 SGHRS and CDR2 YFSETQ. The CDR3 region has the DNA TGCGCCAGCAGCTTGGTAGGGGGGACAAACCGCACAGATACGCAGTATTTT. Its protein is CASSLVGGTNRTDTQYF.

V gene TRBV15 combines with J gene TRBJ1-1; a possible D gene is TRBD1 (5 bases). The CDR3 totals 19 residues. The germline gives CDR1 LNHNV, CDR2 YYDKDF (reference sequence). Trimming stripped 0 bases from V and 5 bases from J, with 25 bases between. CDR3 nucleotide sequence: TGTGCCACCAGCAGAGATCTTGGCAGGGTGGGGATGTTGGGGACTGAAGCTTTCTTT. The encoded protein is CATSRDLGRVGMLGTEAFF.

The chain joins TRBV9 to TRBJ2-1; D is uncertain. V was shortened by 4 bases and J by 0 bases, with 8 bases between the two germline ends. Germline lookup yields CDR1 SGDLS and CDR2 YYNGEE. The CDR3 is made up of 14 amino acids. This chain's CDR3 is CASSKRSSYNEQFF. CDR3 DNA sequence: TGTGCCAGCAGCAAACGGAGCTCCTACAATGAGCAGTTCTTC.

This sequence joins TRBV20-1 and TRBJ1-1, with unresolved D. Trimming stripped 3 bases from V and 7 bases from J, with 9 bases between. This CDR3 has 11 residues. Per germline, CDR1 DFQATT and CDR2 SNEGSKA (reference sequence). The CDR3 DNA sequence: TGCAGTGCTAGCTCTGGGGTTGAAGCTTTCTTT. It encodes CSASSGVEAFF.

This chain connects TRBV9 to TRBJ1-2; 7 bases agree with TRBD1. This CDR3 is 17 amino acids long. Germline assignment: CDR1 SGDLS and CDR2 YYNGEE. Losses at the gene ends were 5 bases for V and 4 bases for J; bases not matched to a gene: 17. The CDR3 protein is CASSSILDRRGPYGYTF. Written as DNA, the CDR3 is TGTGCCAGCAGTTCGATCTTGGACAGGAGGGGCCCCTATGGCTACACCTTC.